Below, one T cell receptor beta chain is given with its context. The entry originates in a study of regulatory T cells in long-lasting Graves disease. Time point of the sample: persistent/refractory GD, antithyroid drugs over 5 years with positive TRAb. The authors made the TCR library using RNA they extracted from PBMCs. TCR beta libraries were built with iRepertoire HTBI primers and Arm-PCR of CDR3 regions. TCRdb analysed the multiplex PCR reads with MiXCR anew, one entry per CDR3 protein. The table has over 350,000 distinct CDR3 sequences, about 20% seen once. This clonotype was sampled from a female donor with Graves disease. The material sequenced was peripheral blood mononuclear cells (PBMCs), taken when the disease was refractory, from a patient treated with antithyroid drugs.

CDR3 sequence (DNA): TGTGCCAGCAGTGAACTACGGACAGCAGATACGCAGTATTTT. Amino acids: CASSELRTADTQYF. The gene calls are TRBV6-1 and TRBJ2-3; tentatively, D is TRBD1 (6 bases). The CDR3 has 14 amino acids. Looked up from germline, CDR1 is MNHNS and CDR2 is SASEGT. V was pared by 2 bases and J by 4 bases, with 10 bases between.